This TCR beta chain was captured by sequencing in a study of blood T cells in healthy people across ages. Findings and limits, study-wide: Diversity of TCR beta per million T cells declined in a roughly linear way with age.

V lost 7 bases, J lost 9 bases, and 12 bases stayed unmatched. This CDR3 is built from 14 residues. Germline V gene sequence: CDR1 MNHNY, CDR2 SVGAGI (reference sequence). For the second PCR, which ran for about 7 to 11 cycles, a sample-barcoded 5' primer and a J-beta primer mix were used. From the 5' RACE reads, TCRdb called clonotypes with MiXCR, one entry per CDR3 protein. The table includes about 640,000 distinct CDR3 sequences, approximately 59% detected once. Details on this clonotype: What it recognizes is unknown.

Isolated per sample were at least 6 million PBMCs. The TCR was taken from a man between 60 and 75 years old in good health. The genes are TRBV6-6 and TRBJ2-4; 7 bases match TRBD2. The sample taken for sequencing was blood. DNA for the CDR3: TGTGCCAGCACCCCCGGCCCGCCGGGGGGCATTCAGTACTTC. It translates to CASTPGPPGGIQYF.